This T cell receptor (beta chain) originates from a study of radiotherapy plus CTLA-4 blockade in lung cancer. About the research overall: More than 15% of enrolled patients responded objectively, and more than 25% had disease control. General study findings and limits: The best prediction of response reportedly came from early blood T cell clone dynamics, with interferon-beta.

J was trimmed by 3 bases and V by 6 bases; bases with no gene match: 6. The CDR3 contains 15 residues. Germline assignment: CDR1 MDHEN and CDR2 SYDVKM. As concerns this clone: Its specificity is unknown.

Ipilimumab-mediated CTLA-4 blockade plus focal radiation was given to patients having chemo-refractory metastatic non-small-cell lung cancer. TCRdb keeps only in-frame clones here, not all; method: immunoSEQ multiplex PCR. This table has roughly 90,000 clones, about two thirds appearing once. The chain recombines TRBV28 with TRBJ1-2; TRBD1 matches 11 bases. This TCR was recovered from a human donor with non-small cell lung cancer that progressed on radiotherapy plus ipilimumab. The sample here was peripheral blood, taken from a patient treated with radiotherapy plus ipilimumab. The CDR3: CASRDRGLDDYGYTF. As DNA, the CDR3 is TGTGCCAGCAGGGACAGGGGGCTGGATGACTATGGCTACACCTTC.